This T cell receptor beta chain was sequenced during a study of blood T cells in healthy people across ages. Findings and limits, study-wide: Older age coincided with a roughly linear decline in TCR beta diversity per million T cells. Naive T cell percentage showed a strong correlation with the diversity of TCR beta.

Trimming shortened V by 4 bases and J by 2 bases, and 23 bases separated the two germline ends. The germline CDR1 and CDR2 sequences are MNHEY and SVGEGT. This CDR3 is built from 18 residues. This clonotype was seen a few times. Antigen unknown. A J-beta primer mix and a sample-barcoded 5' primer were used in a second PCR of roughly 6 to 11 cycles. Unique molecular identifiers of 12 random nucleotides labeled each cDNA. MiXCR was run by TCRdb on the 5' RACE reads, yielding one entry per CDR3 protein. The data show 500,000 to 600,000 distinct CDR3 sequences, approximately 27% seen once. Donors were healthy Caucasian individuals from Russia aged roughly 6 to 95.

V usage is TRBV6-2 or TRBV6-3 and J usage is TRBJ2-5; D perhaps matches TRBD1 (6 bases). The sequence derives from a woman in her 70s in good health. Sequencing was performed on blood. The CDR3 protein is CASSSFNTGSREQETQYF. In DNA, the CDR3 is TGTGCCAGCAGTTCGTTTAACACAGGGTCCCGGGAACAAGAGACCCAGTACTTC.